This TCR beta chain was documented in a study of cytomegalovirus exposure and HLA in healthy donors. Study-level findings and limits: A later examination showed that TCR association rates differed by HLA locus, with DRB1 most and HLA-C fewest. As was reported, the classifier diagnosed cytomegalovirus status with high specificity and sensitivity. Fewer N-insertions (relative to the approximately 700-donor mean) were reportedly seen in an Asian-associated ancestry cluster in a later analysis. HLA restriction was apparent for most CMV-associated TCR beta chains in a later analysis.

The V and J ends lost 2 bases and 2 bases respectively, with 11 bases between them. The CDR3 extends over 15 amino acids. Per the germline V gene, CDR1 is MDHEN and CDR2 is SYDVKM. PCR involved 60 Vbeta and 13 Jbeta primers. Repertoires were generated with immunoSEQ multiplex PCR, while TCRdb's copy carries only in-frame clones and drops some. The repertoire has 150,000 to 200,000 clones, about 80% of them found once; the top ten carry 4.5% to 5.5%. With regard to this clone: The antigen remains unidentified.

The source of this sequence is a man younger than 35 in good health and CMV-seronegative. The chain combines TRBV28 with TRBJ2-3; D uncertain. Sequenced material: PBMCs. The CDR3 region is CASSLPVILTDTQYF. The CDR3 nucleotides are TGTGCCAGCAGTTTACCCGTCATACTCACAGATACGCAGTATTTT.